These T cell receptor beta chains were read from a single sample in a study of blood T cell repertoires in COVID-19. The assay was immunoSEQ multiplex PCR, and TCRdb's table has in-frame clones only and misses some. The sample lists around 19,000 clones; 80% to 95% were seen once. Source material: peripheral blood. Receptors originate from a man aged 65-85 years with active COVID-19. Each CDR3 is given with its conserved first and last residue. Fields, in order: V gene, clone size, J gene, D gene, CDR3 protein, CDR3 DNA. D genes are given only for firm matches. A clone size is listed for some rows: how often the clone was seen (once, few, many), or a class if it is expanded.

v_call: TRBV5-1; clone_size: .; j_call: TRBJ1-2; d_call: TRBD1; cdr3_aa: CASSLGDRGQGYTF; cdr3_nt: TGCGCCAGCAGCTTGGGGGACAGGGGGCAAGGCTACACCTTC
v_call: TRBV27; clone_size: once; j_call: TRBJ2-1; d_call: .; cdr3_aa: CASSRGSSYNEQFF; cdr3_nt: TGTGCCAGCAGTAGAGGGAGCTCCTACAATGAGCAGTTCTTC
v_call: TRBV4-1; clone_size: .; j_call: TRBJ2-1; d_call: .; cdr3_aa: CASSQGDFYNEQFF; cdr3_nt: TGCGCCAGCAGCCAGGGGGACTTCTACAATGAGCAGTTCTTC
v_call: TRBV5-6; clone_size: .; j_call: TRBJ1-2; d_call: .; cdr3_aa: CASSLAGGGYTF; cdr3_nt: TGTGCCAGCAGCTTGGCCGGGGGTGGCTACACCTTC
v_call: TRBV10-3; clone_size: .; j_call: TRBJ2-1; d_call: .; cdr3_aa: CAISETGGPGGNEQFF; cdr3_nt: TGTGCCATCAGTGAGACAGGAGGGCCTGGAGGCAATGAGCAGTTCTTC
v_call: TRBV5-4; clone_size: .; j_call: TRBJ1-1; d_call: TRBD1; cdr3_aa: CASSSDRFSLEAFF; cdr3_nt: TGTGCCAGCAGTTCGGACAGGTTCAGTCTAGAAGCTTTCTTT
v_call: TRBV9; clone_size: .; j_call: TRBJ2-3; d_call: TRBD1; cdr3_aa: CASSAPGQGIDTQYF; cdr3_nt: TGTGCCAGCAGCGCCCCGGGACAGGGAATAGATACGCAGTATTTT
v_call: TRBV7-9; clone_size: .; j_call: TRBJ2-2; d_call: .; cdr3_aa: CASSVSGGTGELFF; cdr3_nt: TGTGCCAGCAGCGTTAGCGGCGGCACCGGGGAGCTGTTTTTT
v_call: TRBV7-3; clone_size: .; j_call: TRBJ2-1; d_call: .; cdr3_aa: CASSRRTAGEQFF; cdr3_nt: TGTGCCAGCAGCCGGAGGACAGCTGGTGAGCAGTTCTTC
v_call: TRBV6-1; clone_size: .; j_call: TRBJ1-2; d_call: .; cdr3_aa: CASSEARGVGGYTF; cdr3_nt: TGTGCCAGCAGTGAGGCCAGGGGTGTTGGTGGCTACACCTTC
v_call: TRBV6-5; clone_size: .; j_call: TRBJ1-6; d_call: .; cdr3_aa: CASSRTASVPLHF; cdr3_nt: TGTGCCAGTAGCAGGACAGCGAGTGTACCCCTCCACTTT
v_call: TRBV7-9; clone_size: .; j_call: TRBJ1-2; d_call: .; cdr3_aa: CASSLEATNYGYTF; cdr3_nt: TGTGCCAGCAGCTTAGAAGCAACTAACTATGGCTACACCTTC
v_call: TRBV6-5; clone_size: .; j_call: TRBJ1-3; d_call: .; cdr3_aa: CASSYSGAALGNTIYF; cdr3_nt: TGTGCCAGCAGTTACTCTGGGGCTGCTTTAGGAAACACCATATATTTT
v_call: TRBV5-1; clone_size: .; j_call: TRBJ2-7; d_call: TRBD1; cdr3_aa: CASRTGTGSYEQYF; cdr3_nt: TGCGCCAGCAGGACCGGGACAGGCTCCTACGAGCAGTACTTC
v_call: TRBV7-8; clone_size: .; j_call: TRBJ2-3; d_call: .; cdr3_aa: CATTIDSFTDTQYF; cdr3_nt: TGTGCCACTACCATAGACAGTTTCACAGATACGCAGTATTTT
v_call: TRBV11-3; clone_size: .; j_call: TRBJ2-7; d_call: TRBD1; cdr3_aa: CASSLDTIGQGAYEQYF; cdr3_nt: TGTGCCAGCAGCTTAGATACTATCGGGCAGGGGGCGTACGAGCAGTACTTC
v_call: TRBV7-2; clone_size: .; j_call: TRBJ2-7; d_call: .; cdr3_aa: CASSLGDRPYEQYF; cdr3_nt: TGTGCCAGCAGCTTAGGCGACAGACCCTACGAGCAGTACTTC
v_call: TRBV5-1; clone_size: .; j_call: TRBJ2-5; d_call: TRBD1; cdr3_aa: CASSPGTARSQTQYF; cdr3_nt: TGCGCCAGCAGCCCAGGGACAGCTAGGAGTCAGACCCAGTACTTC
v_call: TRBV28; clone_size: .; j_call: TRBJ1-4; d_call: TRBD1; cdr3_aa: CASSLTGGRYEKLFF; cdr3_nt: TGTGCCAGCAGTTTGACAGGGGGCCGTTATGAAAAACTGTTTTTT
v_call: TRBV7-2; clone_size: once; j_call: TRBJ2-7; d_call: .; cdr3_aa: CASSSFGGNNEQYF; cdr3_nt: TGTGCCAGCAGCTCGTTCGGAGGAAACAACGAGCAGTACTTC
v_call: TRBV28; clone_size: .; j_call: TRBJ2-1; d_call: TRBD1; cdr3_aa: CASSGDRAPHEQFF; cdr3_nt: TGTGCCAGCAGTGGCGACAGGGCTCCCCATGAGCAGTTCTTC
v_call: TRBV9; clone_size: .; j_call: TRBJ1-2; d_call: TRBD1; cdr3_aa: CASSVEQGNYGYTF; cdr3_nt: TGTGCCAGCAGCGTAGAACAGGGGAACTATGGCTACACCTTC